The present T cell receptor (beta chain) was sequenced within a study of response to subunit inactivated influenza vaccine. Study-level findings and limits: That few new T cells are recruited by each seasonal influenza vaccination was the authors' suggestion.

To note about this clonotype: Its antigen is still unknown.

Via MiXCR, TCRdb re-called the RT-PCR reads, giving one row per CDR3 protein. This sample has 650,000 to 850,000 distinct CDR3 sequences, with around 13% found just once. Sequencing used PBMCs from blood, obtained 14 to 15 days before vaccination. The TCR originated in a man between 45 and 60 years old who received an inactivated influenza vaccine.

As DNA, the CDR3 is TGCGCCAGCAGCCAAGATCGCGGGGGGACCCCCTACGAGCAGTACTTC. Its protein product is CASSQDRGGTPYEQYF. The V gene is TRBV4-1, the J gene TRBJ2-7; TRBD2 agrees at 8 bases. In germline, CDR1 is MGHRA, CDR2 YSYEKL. Trimming at V came to 0 bases and at J to 2 bases, leaving 6 bases not matched to a gene. The CDR3 spans 16 residues.